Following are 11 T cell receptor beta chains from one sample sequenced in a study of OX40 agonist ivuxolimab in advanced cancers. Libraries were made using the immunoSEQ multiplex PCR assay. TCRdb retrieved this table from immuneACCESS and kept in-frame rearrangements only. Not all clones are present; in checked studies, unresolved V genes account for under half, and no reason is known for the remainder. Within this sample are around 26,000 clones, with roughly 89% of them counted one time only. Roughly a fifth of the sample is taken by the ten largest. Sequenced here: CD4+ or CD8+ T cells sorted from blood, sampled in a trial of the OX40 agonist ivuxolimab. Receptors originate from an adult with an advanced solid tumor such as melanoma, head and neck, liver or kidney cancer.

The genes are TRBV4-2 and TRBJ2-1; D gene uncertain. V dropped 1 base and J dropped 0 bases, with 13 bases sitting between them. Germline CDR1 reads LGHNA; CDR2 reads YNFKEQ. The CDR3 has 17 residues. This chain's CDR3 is CASSQVVGLSSYNEQFF. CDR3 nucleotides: TGTGCCAGCAGCCAAGTGGTGGGGTTGAGCTCCTACAATGAGCAGTTCTTC.

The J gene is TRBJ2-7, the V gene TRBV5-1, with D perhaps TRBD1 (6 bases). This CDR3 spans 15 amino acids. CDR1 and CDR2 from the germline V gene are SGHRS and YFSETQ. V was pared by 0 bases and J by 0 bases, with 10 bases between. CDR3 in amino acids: CASSLVGGSSYEQYF. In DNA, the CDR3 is TGCGCCAGCAGCTTGGTTGGGGGCAGCTCCTACGAGCAGTACTTC.

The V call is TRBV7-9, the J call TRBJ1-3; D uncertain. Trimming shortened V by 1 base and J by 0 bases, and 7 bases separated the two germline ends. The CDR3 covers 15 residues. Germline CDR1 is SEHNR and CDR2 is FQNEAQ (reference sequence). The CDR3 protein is CASSLGWTSGNTIYF. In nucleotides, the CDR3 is TGTGCCAGCAGCTTAGGGTGGACCTCTGGAAACACCATATATTTT.

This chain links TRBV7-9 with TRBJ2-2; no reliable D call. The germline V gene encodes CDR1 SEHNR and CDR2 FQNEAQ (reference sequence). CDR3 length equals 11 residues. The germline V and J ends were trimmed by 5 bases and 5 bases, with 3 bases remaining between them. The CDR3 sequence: CASSRTGELFF. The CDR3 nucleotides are TGTGCCAGCAGCCGAACCGGGGAGCTGTTTTTT.

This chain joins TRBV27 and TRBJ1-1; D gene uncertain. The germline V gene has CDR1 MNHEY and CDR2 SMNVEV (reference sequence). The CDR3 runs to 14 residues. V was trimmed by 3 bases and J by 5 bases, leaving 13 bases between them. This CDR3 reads CASSFSRGETEAFF. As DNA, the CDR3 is TGTGCCAGCAGTTTTTCACGGGGAGAGACTGAAGCTTTCTTT.

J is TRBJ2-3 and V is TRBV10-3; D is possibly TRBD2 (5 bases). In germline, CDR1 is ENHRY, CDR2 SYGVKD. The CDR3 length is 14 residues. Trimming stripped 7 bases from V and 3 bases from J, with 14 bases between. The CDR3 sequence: CAINHPSSTDTQYF. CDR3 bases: TGTGCCATCAATCACCCTAGCTCGACAGATACGCAGTATTTT.

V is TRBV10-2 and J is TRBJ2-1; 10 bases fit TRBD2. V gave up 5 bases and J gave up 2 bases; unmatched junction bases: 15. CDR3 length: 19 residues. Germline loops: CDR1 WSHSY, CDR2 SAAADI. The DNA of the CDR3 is TGCGCCAGCAGTTTTAGACTAGCGGGCGACCATAGGGCCTACAATGAGCAGTTCTTC. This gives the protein CASSFRLAGDHRAYNEQFF.

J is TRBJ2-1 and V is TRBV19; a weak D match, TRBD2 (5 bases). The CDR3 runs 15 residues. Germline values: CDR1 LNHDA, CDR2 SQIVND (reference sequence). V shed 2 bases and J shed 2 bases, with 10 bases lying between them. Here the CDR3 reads CASSISGFTYNEQFF. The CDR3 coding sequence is TGTGCCAGTAGTATATCGGGGTTCACCTACAATGAGCAGTTCTTC.

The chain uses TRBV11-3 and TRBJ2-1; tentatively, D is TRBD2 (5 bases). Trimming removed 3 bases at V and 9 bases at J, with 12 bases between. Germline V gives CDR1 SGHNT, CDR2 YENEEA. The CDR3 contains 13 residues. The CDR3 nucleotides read TGTGCCAGCAGCTTCATCTTTGGGAGTGAGCAGTTCTTC. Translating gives CASSFIFGSEQFF.

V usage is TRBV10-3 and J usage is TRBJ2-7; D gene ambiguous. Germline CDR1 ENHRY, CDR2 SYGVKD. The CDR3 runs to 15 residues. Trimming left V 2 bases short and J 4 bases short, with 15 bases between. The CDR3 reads CAISEIHRESYEQYF. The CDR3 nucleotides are TGTGCCATCAGTGAGATCCACAGAGAGTCATACGAGCAGTACTTC.

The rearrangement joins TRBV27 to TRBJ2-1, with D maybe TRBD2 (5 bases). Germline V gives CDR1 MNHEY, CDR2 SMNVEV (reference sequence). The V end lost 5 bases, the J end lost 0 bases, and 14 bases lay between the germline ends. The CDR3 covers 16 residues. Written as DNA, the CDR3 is TGTGCCAGCAGTACCTTCAGCGGATCCTCCTACAATGAGCAGTTCTTC. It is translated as CASSTFSGSSYNEQFF.